Below are 2 T cell receptor beta chains sequenced from a single sample in a study of blood T cell repertoires in COVID-19 (dated by TCRdb to 2019 to 2021). The library was produced with the immunoSEQ multiplex PCR assay. This immuneACCESS table, as held by TCRdb, lists in-frame sequences with V and J called but not all clones. Of the missing ones, under half trace to an unresolved V gene in checked studies; the others have no known cause. Here the sample has about 210,000 clones; about 82% occur a single time. Roughly 4.6% of the sample is in the top ten clones. What was sequenced was peripheral blood. The receptors derive from a man aged 50 or older with COVID-19, enrolled during active disease.

J is TRBJ1-1 and V is TRBV5-5; TRBD1 might be the D (6 bases). V lost 0 bases, J lost 7 bases, and 10 bases lay in between. Germline lookup yields CDR1 SGHKS and CDR2 YYEKEE (reference sequence). The length of the CDR3 is 13 residues. CDR3 DNA sequence: TGTGCCAGCAGCTTGGGTTCAGGGGATGAAGCTTTCTTT. Protein product: CASSLGSGDEAFF.

The chain uses TRBV2 and TRBJ2-2; the D is unclear. This CDR3 contains 13 residues. The V and J ends lost 4 bases and 2 bases respectively, with 5 bases between them. Germline CDR1 reads SNHLY; CDR2 reads FYNNEI. CDR3 sequence reads: CASSAQNTGELFF. Written as DNA, the CDR3 is TGTGCCAGCAGTGCACAAAACACCGGGGAGCTGTTTTTT.